The T cell receptor beta chain described here comes from a study of T-cell reconstitution after alpha-beta-depleted transplantation in children. General study points: Surviving recipient T cells and intrathymic progenitors accounted for some patients' high TCRbeta diversity at day 60. Newly produced T cells mostly provided counts and TCRbeta diversity after one year, as hyperexpanded clones declined. Expanded graft clones, several hundred of them, were reportedly the source of alpha-beta T cells about two months after transplant.

Concerning this clonotype: Its antigen is as yet unknown.

Unique molecular identifiers were incorporated into the prepared TCRbeta library. MiXCR, run by TCRdb on the PCR reads, gives a single entry per CDR3 protein. Of some 840,000 distinct CDR3 sequences in the sample, around 17% are singletons; the top ten hold around 4.5%. This CDR3 region has 14 residues. Germline values: CDR1 SGHTA, CDR2 FQGTGA. With V trimmed by 6 bases and J by 6 bases, 8 bases remained unmatched. The sequence derives from a male patient younger than 18 who had a stem cell transplant for acute lymphoblastic leukemia, so the T cells may come from the graft donor. This chain joins TRBV7-3 and TRBJ2-7; 10 bases align to TRBD1. Sequencing used PBMCs, mostly from graft donor cells, obtained 360 days after TCRalphabeta/CD19-depleted stem cell transplant. The CDR3 region is CASRTPGTGVEQYF. The CDR3 DNA reads TGTGCCAGCAGGACTCCCGGGACAGGGGTCGAGCAGTACTTC.